Reported below is one T cell receptor beta chain. This entry comes from a study of blood T cell repertoires in COVID-19. Study-wide context: The study drew acute and convalescent COVID-19 samples from the United States, Italy and Spain.

TCRdb keeps only in-frame clones here, not all; method: immunoSEQ multiplex PCR. This table has 25,000 to 35,000 clones, 90% appearing once. J gave up 1 base and V 6 bases, and 9 bases lay outside the gene matches. Germline values: CDR1 LNHDA, CDR2 SQIVND (reference sequence). This CDR3 has 18 amino acids. This receptor was identified in a human donor in a cohort sampled during active COVID-19. This chain links TRBV19 with TRBJ2-1, with TRBD2 identical over 13 bases. Sequencing used peripheral blood. In nucleotides, the CDR3 is TGTGCCAGTAGGAAACCGGGACTAGCGGGAACATCCTACAATGAGCAGTTCTTC. This translates into CASRKPGLAGTSYNEQFF.